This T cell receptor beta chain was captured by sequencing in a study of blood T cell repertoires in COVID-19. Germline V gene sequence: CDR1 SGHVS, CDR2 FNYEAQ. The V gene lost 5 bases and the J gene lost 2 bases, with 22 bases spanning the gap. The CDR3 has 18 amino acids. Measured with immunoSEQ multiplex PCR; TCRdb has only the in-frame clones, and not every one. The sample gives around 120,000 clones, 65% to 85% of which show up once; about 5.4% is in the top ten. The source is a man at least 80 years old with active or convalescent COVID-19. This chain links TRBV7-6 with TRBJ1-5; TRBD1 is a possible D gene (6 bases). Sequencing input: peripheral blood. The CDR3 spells CASSHILGLQGGNQPQHF. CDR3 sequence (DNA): TGTGCCAGCAGCCACATTTTAGGATTACAGGGCGGCAATCAGCCCCAGCATTTT.